This TCR beta chain appears in the sequencing data of a study of vaccination and CD4 T cells after COVID-19. In the case of this clonotype: Its antigen is not identified.

Trimming pared 5 bases from V and 0 bases from J, leaving 8 bases between. The CDR3 is made up of 14 amino acids. CDR1 and CDR2 (germline): SGHTA, FQGNSA. The treatment was: approximately 10-day PBMC culture with coronavirus spike peptide pools or control peptides (ViraFEST assay). With the Oncomine TCR Beta short-read assay, DNA from cultured CD4+ T cells was sequenced. TCRdb reanalysed the PCR reads using MiXCR and keeps one entry per CDR3 protein. The sample contains fewer than 12,000 distinct CDR3 sequences, roughly 64% of which appear only once. This TCR derives from a human donor who had recovered from COVID-19. The V call is TRBV7-2, the J call TRBJ2-4; D is undetermined. The specimen was CD4+ T cells from blood, cultured in vitro. CDR3 DNA: TGTGCCAGCAGCCCGCGTCTAGCCAAAAACATTCAGTACTTC. As protein: CASSPRLAKNIQYF. Looking up the rest from reference TRBV7-2 and TRBJ2-4 gives the full variable domain: GAGVSQSPSNKVTEKGKDVELRCDPISGHTALYWYRQSLGQGLEFLIYFQGNSAPDKSGLPSDRFSAERTGGSVSTLTIQRTQQEDSAVYLCASSPRLAKNIQYFGAGTRLSVL.